The clone carrying this TCR beta chain was found a few times. There are 18 residues in the CDR3. V lost 1 base and J lost 3, with 24 bases in between. Germline CDR1 GTSNPN, CDR2 SVGIG (reference sequence). The data are from a study of blood T cell repertoires in COVID-19. The protocol was immunoSEQ multiplex PCR, while the TCRdb copy is restricted to in-frame clones and leaves out a portion. The sample lists roughly 150,000 clones, approximately 90% occurring once. This chain connects TRBV30 to TRBJ2-5; D is perhaps TRBD2 (6 bases). This receptor was identified in a man aged 50 or older who had recovered from COVID-19. What was sequenced was peripheral blood. CDR3 protein: CAWSATLFNVGGKETQYF. In DNA form, the CDR3 reads TGTGCCTGGAGTGCCACACTATTCAACGTAGGAGGGAAAGAGACCCAGTACTTC.